This record concerns one T cell receptor (beta chain) sequence. Antigen specificity is unknown. TCRdb analysed the reads with MiXCR anew, one entry per CDR3 protein. Of about 460,000 distinct CDR3 sequences in the sample, roughly 10% were seen once. V was cut by 2 bases and J by 4 bases, with 12 bases left in between. CDR1 LNHNV and CDR2 YYDKDF come from the germline V gene (reference sequence). The CDR3 totals 14 residues. The sample is drawn from a study of T cell repertoires in cytomegalovirus infection. Findings and caveats of the study: The response measured ex vivo was dominated by TCR beta clonotypes (HLA-C-restricted and CMV-specific).

The sequencing sample was made of PBMCs. The genes are TRBV15 and TRBJ2-7, with a possible D match to TRBD2 (6 bases). This TCR was sampled from a human donor in good health (CMV status not recorded). Some clones in this sample may be carry-over from other donors' samples. CDR3 residues: CATSRHSGTYEQYF. The CDR3, as DNA: TGTGCCACCAGCAGACACTCCGGGACTTACGAGCAGTACTTC. Combining the CDR3 with reference TRBV15 and TRBJ2-7 gives the whole variable domain DAMVIQNPRYQVTQFGKPVTLSCSQTLNHNVMYWYQQKSSQAPKLLFHYYDKDFNNEADTPDNFQSRRPNTSFCFLDIRSPGLGDTAMYLCATSRHSGTYEQYFGPGTRLTVT.